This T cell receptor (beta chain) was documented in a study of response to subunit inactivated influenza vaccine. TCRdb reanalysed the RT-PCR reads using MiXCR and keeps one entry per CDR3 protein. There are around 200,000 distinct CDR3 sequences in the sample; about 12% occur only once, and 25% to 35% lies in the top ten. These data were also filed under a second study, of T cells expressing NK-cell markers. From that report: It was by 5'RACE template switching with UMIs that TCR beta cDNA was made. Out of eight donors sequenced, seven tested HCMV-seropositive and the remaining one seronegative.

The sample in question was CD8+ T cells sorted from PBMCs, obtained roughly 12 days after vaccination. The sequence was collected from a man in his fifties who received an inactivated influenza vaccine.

Written as DNA, the CDR3 is TGTGCCAGCAGCGTAGGGACAGGAAGGGGGTACGAGCAGTACTTC. It translates to CASSVGTGRGYEQYF. The chain uses TRBV9 and TRBJ2-7; the match to TRBD1 covers 7 bases. The germline gives CDR1 SGDLS, CDR2 YYNGEE. This CDR3 region has 15 residues. V shed 0 bases, J shed 4 bases, and the junction held 7 bases outside the gene matches.